The next 29 T cell receptor beta chains were all read from a single sample in a study of Graves' ophthalmopathy and Graves' hyperthyroidism. RNA transcripts served as template for amplifying TCR beta CDR3 sequences. An initial RT-PCR round employing HTBI primers preceded a second-round multiplex PCR. TCRdb re-called the multiplex PCR reads through MiXCR, storing one row per CDR3 protein. The sample carries approximately 640,000 distinct CDR3 sequences, roughly two fifths recorded once. The specimen was peripheral blood. The receptors stem from an adult man with Graves' ophthalmopathy.

This CDR3 reads CASTNYTQYF. CDR3 in DNA: TGCGCCAGCACCAATTATACGCAGTATTTT. V is TRBV10-2 and J is TRBJ2-3; D is undetermined. CDR3 length: 10 amino acids. V was trimmed by 7 bases and J by 7 bases, leaving 6 bases between them. CDR1 is WSHSY and CDR2 is SAAADI in the germline V gene.

The DNA of the CDR3 is TGTGCCAGCAGCTTGGGCCGGAGGTACTCCGGGGAGCTGTTTTTT. Amino acid sequence: CASSLGRRYSGELFF. The chain joins TRBV5-6 to TRBJ2-2, with TRBD2 as a possible D gene (5 bases). CDR1 SGHDT and CDR2 YYEEEE come from the germline V gene. This CDR3 is 15 amino acids long. V was clipped by 0 bases and J by 6 bases, with 12 bases between them.

This clonotype was detected only a few times. The chain couples TRBV5-1 to TRBJ1-1; D is unclear. The CDR3 totals 14 residues. CDR1 and CDR2 (germline): SGHRS, YFSETQ. The V end lost 5 bases, the J end lost 1 base, and 12 bases lay between the germline ends. CDR3: CASRRVQRNTEAFF. CDR3 coding DNA: TGCGCCAGCAGGCGCGTACAGCGGAACACTGAAGCTTTCTTT.

The chain recombines TRBV25-1 with TRBJ2-5; TRBD2 matches at 10 bases. The CDR3 length is 17 residues. With V trimmed by 5 bases and J by 0 bases, 9 bases remained unmatched. Germline loops: CDR1 MGHDK, CDR2 SYGVNS. The CDR3: CASSPGIAGGYQETQYF. Written as DNA, the CDR3 is TGTGCCAGCAGTCCCGGGATAGCGGGGGGCTACCAAGAGACCCAGTACTTC. The full variable domain, its missing parts supplied by reference TRBV25-1 and TRBJ2-5, is EADIYQTPRYLVIGTGKKITLECSQTMGHDKMYWYQQDPGMELHLIHYSYGVNSTEKGDLSSESTVSRIRTEHFPLTLESARPSHTSQYLCASSPGIAGGYQETQYFGPGTRLLVL.

The chain combines TRBV12-3 or TRBV12-4 with TRBJ2-2; TRBD2 aligns across 16 bases. The CDR3 covers 20 residues. J was trimmed by 3 bases and V by 5 bases; bases with no gene match: 12. CDR3 in DNA: TGTGCCAGCAGTCCGAGGGGACTAGCGGGAGGGGGTTTAGACACCGGGGAGCTGTTTTTT. Its protein is CASSPRGLAGGGLDTGELFF.

This clonotype was observed once. The rearrangement uses TRBV10-3 and TRBJ1-2, with a possible D match to TRBD1 (5 bases). From germline, CDR1 is ENHRY and CDR2 SYGVKD. CDR3 length: 15 amino acids. Deletions cut 7 bases from V and 4 bases from J, with 19 bases between. The CDR3 reads CAIKSSGTGPYGYTF. CDR3 sequence (DNA): TGTGCCATCAAATCCTCCGGGACTGGTCCCTATGGCTACACCTTC.

The chain joins TRBV25-1 to TRBJ2-5; TRBD2 agrees at 8 bases. Germline loops: CDR1 MGHDK, CDR2 SYGVNS. With V trimmed by 10 bases and J by 3 bases, 10 bases remained unmatched. The CDR3 is 14 amino acids. The CDR3 DNA is TGTGCCACACGGGCAGCGGGAGTAGAAGAGACCCAGTACTTC. It encodes CATRAAGVEETQYF.

The chain recombines TRBV5-4 with TRBJ1-1; 10 positions agree with TRBD1. CDR3 length: 16 amino acids. V lost 3 bases and J lost 2; bases outside the gene matches: 7. The germline V gene encodes CDR1 SGHNT and CDR2 YYREEE (reference sequence). The CDR3 protein is CASSSPDRGHNTEAFF. CDR3 DNA sequence: TGTGCCAGCAGCTCGCCCGACAGGGGGCACAACACTGAAGCTTTCTTT.

This clonotype was detected only a few times. V and J are TRBV3-1 and TRBJ2-7; 7 bases are a match to TRBD2. The V segment lost 0 bases and the J segment 10 bases; nucleotides outside the gene matches: 9. This CDR3 spans 14 amino acids. The germline gives CDR1 LGHDT, CDR2 YNNKEL (reference sequence). The CDR3 nucleotides read TGTGCCAGCAGCCAAGAAGTATCGGGACTAAAACAGTACTTC. Translating it yields CASSQEVSGLKQYF.

The chain links TRBV20-1 to TRBJ1-5; the D gene is possibly TRBD1 (6 bases). V was shortened by 3 bases and J by 3 bases, with 21 bases between the two germline ends. The germline CDR1 and CDR2 sequences are DFQATT and SNEGSKA (reference sequence). There are 17 residues in the CDR3. CDR3 sequence reads: CSASGLTSGGYNQPQHF. The CDR3, as DNA: TGCAGTGCTAGTGGTTTGACATCCGGGGGCTACAATCAGCCCCAGCATTTT.

This clonotype has a count of ten or more. This chain connects TRBV29-1 to TRBJ1-5, with a possible D match to TRBD1 (6 bases). The length of the CDR3 is 13 residues. Germline CDR1 is SQVTM and CDR2 is ANQGSEA. Trimming took 6 bases from V and 6 from J, leaving 15 bases between them. The CDR3 DNA reads TGCAGCGTGCAACACAGGGCGGGTCAGCCCCAGCATTTT. This codes for CSVQHRAGQPQHF.

With respect to this clonotype: This could be a read error, since a much larger clone is one nucleotide away. The rearrangement links TRBV7-4 to TRBJ1-1; the D gene is possibly TRBD1 (6 bases). CDR1 is SGHVT and CDR2 is SQSDAQ in the germline V gene. V was pared by 2 bases and J by 1 base, with 11 bases between. The CDR3 spans 15 residues. DNA for the CDR3: TGTGCCAGCAGCTTATTAAAGGGGGGGAACACTGAAGCTTTCTTT. It translates to CASSLLKGGNTEAFF.

For the CDR3, the DNA is TGTGCCAGCATATGGGGGGACCCCAATCAGCCCCAGCATTTT. It encodes CASIWGDPNQPQHF. The chain carries TRBV10-3 and TRBJ1-5, with a weak D call TRBD1 (5 bases). Germline V gene lookup returns CDR1 ENHRY and CDR2 SYGVKD. V was shortened by 10 bases and J by 3 bases, with 16 bases between the two germline ends. The length of the CDR3 is 14 residues.

The chain has TRBV7-9 and TRBJ2-5, with TRBD1 identical over 8 bases. Germline-derived CDR1 and CDR2 are SEHNR and FQNEAQ (reference sequence). The CDR3 sequence is 13 residues long. J was trimmed by 5 bases and V by 7 bases; bases with no gene match: 6. In DNA form, the CDR3 reads TGTGCCAGCACCCCTAGGACAGGGGAGACCCAGTACTTC. As protein: CASTPRTGETQYF.

J is TRBJ2-7 and V is TRBV2; the match to TRBD2 covers 12 bases. The CDR3 extends over 11 amino acids. Germline V lookup: CDR1 SNHLY, CDR2 FYNNEI. Trimming at V came to 6 bases and at J to 13 bases, leaving 4 bases not matched to a gene. The CDR3 DNA sequence: TGTGCCAGCAGCGGACTAGCGGGAACATACTTC. Translating gives CASSGLAGTYF.

On this clonotype: Germline and junction disagree at one end, which may indicate a read error. V usage is TRBV7-9 and J usage is TRBJ2-3; 10 positions agree with TRBD2. This CDR3 spans 16 amino acids. From germline, CDR1 is SEHNR and CDR2 FQNEAQ (reference sequence). The DNA for the CDR3 is TGCGCCAGCAGCTTCCGACTAGCGGGCGGCACAGATACGCAGTATTTT. It is translated as CASSFRLAGGTDTQYF.

The table lists this clonotype with many counts. This chain links TRBV6-5 with TRBJ1-2, with D perhaps TRBD1 (5 bases). The CDR3 consists of 15 residues. Trimming removed 2 bases from V and 7 bases from J, with 17 bases in between. Germline lookup yields CDR1 MNHEY and CDR2 SVGAGI. CDR3 amino acids: CASSYEDSPSGGYTF. CDR3 coding DNA: TGTGCCAGCAGTTACGAAGACAGCCCCTCGGGTGGCTACACCTTC.

At least ten counts were recorded for this clonotype. The rearrangement uses TRBV7-9 and TRBJ1-1, with D hard to call. This CDR3 region has 16 residues. CDR1 and CDR2 (germline): SEHNR, FQNEAQ (reference sequence). With 3 bases removed from V and 3 bases from J, the gap between germline ends came to 17 bases. DNA for the CDR3: TGTGCCAGCAGCTTCCCTGGGTCCCCAGCGGACACTGAAGCTTTCTTT. Its protein product is CASSFPGSPADTEAFF.

The chain joins TRBV5-1 to TRBJ2-7, with 12 bases that match TRBD2. The better agreement between TRBJ2-1 and the DNA end casts doubt on the J call. Germline lookup yields CDR1 SGHRS and CDR2 YFSETQ. This CDR3 spans 14 amino acids. CDR3: CASSSTSGSHEQFF. For the CDR3, the DNA is TGCGCCAGCAGCTCGACTAGCGGGAGCCATGAGCAGTTCTTC.

This clonotype was recorded only once. The genes are TRBV15 and TRBJ2-5, with 8 bases aligning to TRBD1. Germline V gene sequence: CDR1 LNHNV, CDR2 YYDKDF (reference sequence). V shed 3 bases and J 4 bases; nucleotides not matched to a gene: 7. The length of the CDR3 is 15 residues. Here the CDR3 DNA reads TGTGCCACCAGCAGCGCCCGGACAGGGACAGAGACCCAGTACTTC. Amino acid sequence: CATSSARTGTETQYF.

The chain joins TRBV25-1 to TRBJ1-3; D unresolved. With 6 bases removed from V and 4 bases from J, the gap between germline ends came to 13 bases. The CDR3 runs to 14 residues. Germline CDR1 reads MGHDK; CDR2 reads SYGVNS. Here the CDR3 DNA reads TGTGCCAGCAGCCAAGTAGGGTTAGGAAACACCATATATTTT. It specifies CASSQVGLGNTIYF.

The rearrangement uses TRBV12-3 or TRBV12-4 and TRBJ1-1; tentatively, D is TRBD1 (6 bases). V lost 7 bases to trimming and J lost 6 bases, with 18 bases between them. This CDR3 spans 14 amino acids. CDR3 protein: CASTLGGKRAEAFF. In DNA form, the CDR3 reads TGTGCCAGCACCTTAGGGGGGAAAAGGGCTGAAGCTTTCTTT.

The V and J genes are TRBV24-1 and TRBJ2-5, with D perhaps matching TRBD1 (6 bases). Trimming left V 5 bases short and J 2 bases short, with 14 bases between. This CDR3 has 15 amino acids. Germline V gene lookup returns CDR1 KGHDR and CDR2 SFDVKD. CDR3 in amino acids: CATSVGANEQETQYF. The CDR3 DNA is TGTGCCACCAGTGTGGGGGCTAACGAACAAGAGACCCAGTACTTC.

In its sample, this clonotype was seen many times. This chain uses TRBV7-9 with TRBJ2-7; D might be TRBD2 (6 bases). V lost 2 bases and J lost 5, with 10 bases in between. This CDR3 is built from 13 residues. Germline CDR1 and CDR2: SEHNR and FQNEAQ (reference sequence). Here the CDR3 DNA reads TGTGCCAGCAGCTTATGGGGGGACCACGAGCAGTACTTC. Its translation is CASSLWGDHEQYF.

In its sample, this clonotype was seen many times. This chain joins TRBV29-1 and TRBJ2-5; D call uncertain. V lost 7 bases and J lost 5, with 14 bases in between. The CDR3 runs to 12 residues. The germline V gene has CDR1 SQVTM and CDR2 ANQGSEA. For the CDR3, the DNA is TGCAGCGCCTGGCGGTGGGCCGAGACCCAGTACTTC. Translating gives CSAWRWAETQYF.

This clonotype came up many times. The chain uses TRBV7-9 and TRBJ1-2; D unclear. CDR1 and CDR2 (germline): SEHNR, FQNEAQ (reference sequence). The CDR3 extends over 13 amino acids. Trimming pared 2 bases from V and 4 bases from J, leaving 8 bases between. For the CDR3, the DNA is TGTGCCAGCAGCTTAAGTCAGAGCTATGGCTACACCTTC. The encoded protein is CASSLSQSYGYTF.

This clonotype appeared once. The chain employs TRBV10-2 and TRBJ1-2; no definite D call. The germline V and J ends were trimmed by 2 bases and 6 bases, with 13 bases remaining between them. CDR3 length: 14 amino acids. Germline CDR1 and CDR2: WSHSY and SAAADI. The CDR3 region has the DNA TGCGCCAGCAGTGAGATAGGGAGGAAGGATGGCTACACCTTC. It yields the protein CASSEIGRKDGYTF.

V is TRBV19 and J is TRBJ2-2; TRBD2 matches at 7 bases. From germline, CDR1 is LNHDA and CDR2 SQIVND (reference sequence). V was pared by 7 bases and J by 8 bases, with 7 bases of the junction left unmatched. The CDR3 contains 13 residues. CDR3 in amino acids: CASKWDSGGELFF. The CDR3 DNA reads TGTGCCAGTAAATGGGATAGCGGGGGGGAGCTGTTTTTT.

The V and J genes are TRBV9 and TRBJ2-7; TRBD2 matches at 14 bases. The tail of the sequence fits TRBJ2-1 better, so the J call may be wrong. Germline V lookup: CDR1 SGDLS, CDR2 YYNGEE. The CDR3 runs 15 residues. The CDR3 is CASSFRTSGRNEQFF. DNA for the CDR3: TGTGCCAGCAGCTTCAGGACTAGCGGGAGGAATGAGCAGTTCTTC.